This T cell receptor (beta chain) emerged from a study of Ad26.COV2.S vaccination and SARS-CoV-2 variants. Treatment defined: around 19 received Ad26.COV2.S at low or high dose, single or two shots; 5 received placebo; per-sample allocation not given. Specimen acquisition occurred on day 63 following the initial vaccine or placebo injection. Concerning this clone: Its antigen remains unknown.

The data were produced by immunoSEQ multiplex PCR, yet TCRdb's version contains in-frame clones alone and is incomplete. The sample holds over 250,000 clones; around 87% are singletons and the top ten take more than 2.5%. Regarding the study as a whole: Vaccine recipients had higher spike-specific TCR breadth than placebo recipients.

CDR1 is SGHTA, CDR2 FQGNSA, per germline. This CDR3 region has 15 residues. V shed 5 bases, J shed 4 bases, and the junction held 9 bases outside the gene matches. This specimen consisted of peripheral blood, obtained in a trial of Ad26.COV2.S vaccine versus placebo. The chain couples TRBV7-2 to TRBJ2-5; TRBD1 matches at 8 bases. The TCR comes from a person aged 18-65 years who received the Ad26.COV2.S COVID-19 vaccine or a placebo. In DNA form, the CDR3 reads TGTGCCAGCAGCCAGCTAGGGACAGGCGGAGAGACCCAGTACTTC. This encodes CASSQLGTGGETQYF.